A selection of T cell receptor beta chains follows, all from one sample in a study of blood T cell repertoires in COVID-19. TCRdb keeps only in-frame clones here, not all; method: immunoSEQ multiplex PCR. The table includes some 170,000 clones, over 75% detected once. Sequences were obtained from peripheral blood. The receptors originated from a man between 65 and 80 years old with acute or convalescent COVID-19. The CDR3 runs from the conserved cysteine through the conserved F or W. The D gene is left open where the match is weak. Clone size is not always given. Where it is, it says once, few, many or a class for expanded clones.

j_gene | d_gene | v_gene | abundance | CDR3nt | CDR3aa
TRBJ1-1 | TRBD1 | TRBV19 | - | TGTGCCAGTAGAAACAGGGGGGGGATCGGGAACACTGAAGCTTTCTTT | CASRNRGGIGNTEAFF
TRBJ1-1 | - | TRBV7-3 | few | TGTGCCAGCAGCAGTCATAGGAACACTGAAGCTTTCTTT | CASSSHRNTEAFF
TRBJ2-7 | TRBD1 | TRBV5-1 | once | TGCGCCAGCAACACCGGGACAGGTTCCTACGAGCAGTACTTC | CASNTGTGSYEQYF
TRBJ1-3 | - | TRBV10-3 | few | TGTGCCACTGCAGACAGCTCTGGAAACACCATATATTTT | CATADSSGNTIYF
TRBJ2-1 | - | TRBV30 | - | TGTGCCTGGGCGATAGCCAATGAGCAGTTCTTC | CAWAIANEQFF
TRBJ1-2 | - | TRBV27 | - | TGTGCCAGCAGGCCCGGGACAAACACTTTAACTATGGGGAGCACCTTC | CASRPGTNTLTMGSTF
TRBJ2-7 | TRBD2 | TRBV7-8 | few | TGTGCCAGCAGCTTAGAACTAGCGGGAGTCGAGCAGTACTTC | CASSLELAGVEQYF
TRBJ2-7 | TRBD1 | TRBV19 | - | TGTGCCAGTAGTTCACAGGGGGGCAGCTCCTACGAGCAGTACTTC | CASSSQGGSSYEQYF
TRBJ1-4 | - | TRBV28 | - | TGTGCCAGCGGCAGTACAGGGTGGGATGAAAAACTGTTTTTT | CASGSTGWDEKLFF
TRBJ1-2 | - | TRBV29-1 | - | TGCAGCGCCTATATCAGGGACTATGGCTACACCTTC | CSAYIRDYGYTF
TRBJ2-3 | TRBD2 | TRBV10-3 | - | TGTGCCATCACCGGACTAGCGGGGGGTGGCACAGATACGCAGTATTTT | CAITGLAGGGTDTQYF
TRBJ2-3 | - | TRBV3-1/TRBV3-2 | - | TGTGCCAGCAGCCAGGGACTGAGCACAGATACGCAGTATTTT | CASSQGLSTDTQYF
TRBJ1-5 | - | TRBV6-5 | few | TGTGCCAGCAGTTACAACTCCAATCAGCCCCAGCATTTT | CASSYNSNQPQHF
TRBJ2-5 | TRBD2 | TRBV10-2 | - | TGCGCCAGCAGTGAGGGCGGGAGTCCCCAAGAGACCCAGTACTTC | CASSEGGSPQETQYF
TRBJ2-7 | TRBD1 | TRBV6-2/TRBV6-3 | - | TGTGCCAGCAGTTACTCTGGGACAGGGCTCTCCTACGAGCAGTACTTC | CASSYSGTGLSYEQYF
TRBJ2-1 | TRBD2 | TRBV5-1 | - | TGCGCCAGCAGCTCCTCTGGCGGGAGTGAGCAGTTCTTC | CASSSSGGSEQFF
TRBJ1-1 | - | TRBV2 | - | TGTGCCAGCAGAAACAGGGTAGGGGTGGACACTGAAGCTTTCTTT | CASRNRVGVDTEAFF
TRBJ1-6 | TRBD1 | TRBV5-8 | - | TGTGCCAGCAGGGGACAGGCGGATAATTCACCCCTCCACTTT | CASRGQADNSPLHF
TRBJ1-2 | - | TRBV28 | - | TGTGCCAGCGGGGGCAGGTATGGCTACACCTTC | CASGGRYGYTF
TRBJ2-3 | - | TRBV6-5 | - | TGTGCCAACCGGGAGGGGGCTGGCACAGATACGCAGTATTTT | CANREGAGTDTQYF
TRBJ1-5 | TRBD1 | TRBV6-1 | many | TGTGCCAGCAGTGACCCCGGACAGGGAAATAATCAGCCCCAGCATTTT | CASSDPGQGNNQPQHF
TRBJ1-6 | TRBD1 | TRBV28 | - | TGTGCCAGCACAAGCCCGGGACAGAATTCACCCCTCCACTTT | CASTSPGQNSPLHF
TRBJ1-5 | - | TRBV10-3 | - | TGTGCCATCAGTGCCGGGACATCAAATAATCAGCCCCAGCATTTT | CAISAGTSNNQPQHF
TRBJ1-2 | - | TRBV2 | - | TGTGCCAGCAGAAGACAGCAGTTACCCTATGGCTACACCTTC | CASRRQQLPYGYTF
TRBJ2-2 | - | TRBV6-2/TRBV6-3 | - | TGTGCCAGCAGTTACTTTAGCAGGGTCGGCACCGGGGAGCTGTTTTTT | CASSYFSRVGTGELFF
TRBJ2-7 | - | TRBV5-1 | once | TGCGCCAGCAGCCAAGGACTTCTATCCTACGAGCAGTACTTC | CASSQGLLSYEQYF
TRBJ2-1 | TRBD2 | TRBV28 | - | TGTGCCAGCACCATCGGGGGACTAGCGACCTACAATGAGCAGTTCTTC | CASTIGGLATYNEQFF
TRBJ2-7 | - | TRBV5-5 | - | TGTGCCAGCAGCCGGGGCCCAGGGGTCTACGAGCAGTACTTC | CASSRGPGVYEQYF
TRBJ1-5 | TRBD1 | TRBV6-5 | - | TGTGCCAGCAGGAAACAGGGGGCATACAATCAGCCCCAGCATTTT | CASRKQGAYNQPQHF
TRBJ2-7 | - | TRBV19 | - | TGTGCCAGTAGTATTCGGCAGGGGCTTACCTCATCCTACGAGCAGTACTTC | CASSIRQGLTSSYEQYF
TRBJ1-6 | TRBD1 | TRBV19 | once | TGTGCCAGTAACCCATCAGGGGGCGGAAAGGATTCACCCCTCCACTTT | CASNPSGGGKDSPLHF
TRBJ2-2 | TRBD2 | TRBV7-8 | few | TGTGCCAGCAGCTCTACTAGGAGGACTAGCGGGAGCCCCGGGGAGCTGTTTTTT | CASSSTRRTSGSPGELFF
TRBJ2-1 | TRBD1 | TRBV14 | - | TGTGCCAGCAGCCGACGGGACAGCTACTACAATGAGCAGTTCTTC | CASSRRDSYYNEQFF
TRBJ1-2 | - | TRBV6-5 | once | TGTGCCAGCAGGACCGGAGGGTTCGGCTACACCTTC | CASRTGGFGYTF
TRBJ2-3 | TRBD2 | TRBV24-1 | - | TGTGCCACCAGTGATTTGCCAAGCGGGAGTACCACAGATACGCAGTATTTT | CATSDLPSGSTTDTQYF
TRBJ1-6 | - | TRBV12-3/TRBV12-4 | - | TGTGCCAGCAGTTCGAGTGGGCCACCCCTCCACTTT | CASSSSGPPLHF
TRBJ2-2 | TRBD2 | TRBV2 | once | TGTGCCAGTCGACTAGCGGCTAACACCGGGGAGCTGTTTTTT | CASRLAANTGELFF
TRBJ2-7 | - | TRBV5-5 | - | TGTGCCAGCAGCCCCAGGACAGTTTCCTACGAGCAGTACTTC | CASSPRTVSYEQYF